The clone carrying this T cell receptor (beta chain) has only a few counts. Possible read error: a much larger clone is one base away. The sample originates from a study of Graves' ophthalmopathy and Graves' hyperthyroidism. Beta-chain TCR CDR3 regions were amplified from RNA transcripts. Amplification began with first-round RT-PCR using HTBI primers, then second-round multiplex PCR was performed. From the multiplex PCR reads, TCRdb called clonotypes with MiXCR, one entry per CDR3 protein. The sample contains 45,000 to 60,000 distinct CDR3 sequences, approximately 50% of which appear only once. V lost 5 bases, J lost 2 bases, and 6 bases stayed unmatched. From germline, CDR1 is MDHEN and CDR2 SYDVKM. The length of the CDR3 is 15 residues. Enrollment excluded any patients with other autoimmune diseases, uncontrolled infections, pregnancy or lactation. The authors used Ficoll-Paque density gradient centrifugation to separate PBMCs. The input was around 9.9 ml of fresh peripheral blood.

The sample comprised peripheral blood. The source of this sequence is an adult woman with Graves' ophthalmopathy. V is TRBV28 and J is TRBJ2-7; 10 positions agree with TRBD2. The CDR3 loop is CASSPTSGSAYEQYF. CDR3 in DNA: TGTGCCAGCAGTCCGACTAGCGGGTCTGCCTACGAGCAGTACTTC.